This T cell receptor (beta chain) was captured by sequencing in a study of OX40 agonist ivuxolimab in advanced cancers. Study-wide context: The patients got ivuxolimab, which is an agonistic anti-OX40 (CD134) antibody. Patients achieving partial responses numbered three: one hepatocellular carcinoma case and two cutaneous melanoma cases.

The CDR3 is 13 amino acids. Trimming removed 8 bases from V and 10 bases from J; junction bases left unmatched: 12. Germline assignment: CDR1 LNHDA and CDR2 SQIVND (reference sequence). TCRdb's copy holds only in-frame clones and misses some; the assay was immunoSEQ multiplex PCR. This sample has 55,000 to 75,000 clones, with about four fifths found just once. Excluded were patients having autoimmune disease history or systemic immunosuppression. The specimen was CD4+ or CD8+ T cells sorted from blood, collected in a trial of the OX40 agonist ivuxolimab. The clonotype was recovered from an adult with an advanced solid tumor such as melanoma, head and neck, liver or kidney cancer. The chain couples TRBV19 to TRBJ2-5, with TRBD1 matching 8 bases. In DNA form, the CDR3 reads TGTGCCAGTGCGCCCAGGGGGCAGTGGGGCCAGTACTTC. It specifies CASAPRGQWGQYF.